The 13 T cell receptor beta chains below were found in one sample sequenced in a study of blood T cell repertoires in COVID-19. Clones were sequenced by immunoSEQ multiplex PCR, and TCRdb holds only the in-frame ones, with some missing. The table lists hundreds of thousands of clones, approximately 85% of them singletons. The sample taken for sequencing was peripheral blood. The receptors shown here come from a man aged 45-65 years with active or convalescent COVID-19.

In DNA, the CDR3 is TGTGCCAGCAGCTTCCCGGACTCTTACAATGAGCAGTTCTTC. Encoded protein: CASSFPDSYNEQFF. The chain couples TRBV5-4 to TRBJ2-1; D is possibly TRBD2 (5 bases). Germline V gives CDR1 SGHNT, CDR2 YYREEE (reference sequence). V was pared by 2 bases and J by 4 bases, with 10 bases between. This CDR3 is built from 14 residues.

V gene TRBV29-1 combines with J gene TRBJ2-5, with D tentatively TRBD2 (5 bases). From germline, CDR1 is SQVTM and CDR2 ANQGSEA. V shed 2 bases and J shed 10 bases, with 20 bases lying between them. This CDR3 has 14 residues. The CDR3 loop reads CSVELLGLAEDQYF. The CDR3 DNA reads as TGCAGCGTTGAACTCTTGGGCTTGGCGGAGGACCAGTACTTC.

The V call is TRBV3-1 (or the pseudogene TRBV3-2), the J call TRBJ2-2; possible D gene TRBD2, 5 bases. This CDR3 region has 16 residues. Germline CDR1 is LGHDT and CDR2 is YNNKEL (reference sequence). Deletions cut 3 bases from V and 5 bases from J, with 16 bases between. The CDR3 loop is CASSHSARLLTGELFF. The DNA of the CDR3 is TGTGCCAGCAGCCACTCAGCACGACTACTAACCGGGGAGCTGTTTTTT.

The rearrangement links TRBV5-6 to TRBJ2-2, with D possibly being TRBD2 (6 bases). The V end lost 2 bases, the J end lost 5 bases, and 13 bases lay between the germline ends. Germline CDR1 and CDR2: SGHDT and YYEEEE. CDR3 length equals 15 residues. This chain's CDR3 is CASSFPGAGTGELFF. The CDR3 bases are TGTGCCAGCAGCTTCCCGGGAGCCGGTACCGGGGAGCTGTTTTTT.

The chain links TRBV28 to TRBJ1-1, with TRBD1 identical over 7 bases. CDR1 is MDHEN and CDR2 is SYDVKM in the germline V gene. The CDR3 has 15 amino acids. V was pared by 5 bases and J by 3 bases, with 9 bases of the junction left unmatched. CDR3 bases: TGTGCCAGCAGTGATTTGGGCAGGGGGGACACTGAAGCTTTCTTT. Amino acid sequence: CASSDLGRGDTEAFF.

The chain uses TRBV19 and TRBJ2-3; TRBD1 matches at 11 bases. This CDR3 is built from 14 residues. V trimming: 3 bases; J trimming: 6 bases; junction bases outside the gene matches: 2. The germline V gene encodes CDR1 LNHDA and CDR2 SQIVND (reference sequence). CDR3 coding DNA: TGTGCCAGTAGTATGGACAGGGGGCGGGATACGCAGTATTTT. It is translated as CASSMDRGRDTQYF.

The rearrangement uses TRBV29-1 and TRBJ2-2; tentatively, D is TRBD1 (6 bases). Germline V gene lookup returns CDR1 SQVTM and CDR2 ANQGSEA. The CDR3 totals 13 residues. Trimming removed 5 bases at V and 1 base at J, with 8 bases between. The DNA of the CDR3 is TGCAGCGTTAAACAGGGGAACACCGGGGAGCTGTTTTTT. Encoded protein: CSVKQGNTGELFF.

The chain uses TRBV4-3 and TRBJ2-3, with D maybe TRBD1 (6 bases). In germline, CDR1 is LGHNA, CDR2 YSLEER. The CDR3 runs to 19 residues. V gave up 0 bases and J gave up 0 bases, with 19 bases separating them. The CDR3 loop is CASSQEGAGRAWSTDTQYF. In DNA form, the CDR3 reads TGCGCCAGCAGCCAAGAGGGGGCGGGCCGAGCGTGGAGCACAGATACGCAGTATTTT.

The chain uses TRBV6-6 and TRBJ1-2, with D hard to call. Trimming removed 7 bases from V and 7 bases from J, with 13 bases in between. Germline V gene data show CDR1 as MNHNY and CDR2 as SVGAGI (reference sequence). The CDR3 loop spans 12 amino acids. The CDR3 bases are TGTGCCAGCACCCAATCCTCGGTTGGCTACACCTTC. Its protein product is CASTQSSVGYTF.

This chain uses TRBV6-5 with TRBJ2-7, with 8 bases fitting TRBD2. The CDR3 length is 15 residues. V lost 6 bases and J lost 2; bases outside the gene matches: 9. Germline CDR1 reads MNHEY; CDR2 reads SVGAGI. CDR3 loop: CASRTSGGRTYEQYF. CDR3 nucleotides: TGTGCCAGCAGGACTTCTGGCGGGAGGACCTACGAGCAGTACTTC.

CDR3 nucleotides: TGTGCCAGCAGGGGCGCCACTGAAGCTTTCTTT. This translates into CASRGATEAFF. The chain employs TRBV2 and TRBJ1-1, with unresolved D. V was shortened by 6 bases and J by 4 bases, with 6 bases between the two germline ends. CDR1 SNHLY and CDR2 FYNNEI come from the germline V gene. The CDR3 covers 11 residues.

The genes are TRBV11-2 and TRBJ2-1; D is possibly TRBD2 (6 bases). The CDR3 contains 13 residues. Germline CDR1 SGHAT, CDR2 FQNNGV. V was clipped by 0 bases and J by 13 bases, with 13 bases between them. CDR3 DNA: TGTGCCAGCAGCTTAGATCGGGAGACCCTTCAGTTCTTC. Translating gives CASSLDRETLQFF.

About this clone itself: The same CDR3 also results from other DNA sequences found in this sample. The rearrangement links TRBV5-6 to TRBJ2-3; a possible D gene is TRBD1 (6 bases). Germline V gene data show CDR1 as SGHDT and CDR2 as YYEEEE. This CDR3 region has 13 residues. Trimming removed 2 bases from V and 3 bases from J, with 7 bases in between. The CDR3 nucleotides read TGTGCCAGCAGCTTACAGGGTACAGATACGCAGTATTTT. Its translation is CASSLQGTDTQYF.